These T cell receptor beta chains were read from a single sample in a study of T-cell memory formation after mild COVID-19. TCRdb reanalysed the 5' RACE reads using MiXCR and keeps one entry per CDR3 protein. In the table there are some 97,000 distinct CDR3 sequences, 11% of which are singletons. The sample taken for sequencing was PBMCs or a T cell subset sorted from them (not recorded which). These receptor sequences come from a man between 18 and 29 years old who had mild COVID-19 (a few samples of this study predate the infection). Cell type and time point are not known. The CDR3 runs from the conserved cysteine through the conserved F or W. The D gene is left open where the match is weak. Clone size is shown for a subset of rows, as once, few, many or a class of expanded clone.

D gene	V gene	J gene	clone size	CDR3 protein	CDR3 DNA
TRBD1	TRBV29-1	TRBJ1-4	many	CSGRTGGSEKLFF	TGCAGCGGTCGGACAGGCGGCAGTGAAAAACTGTTTTTT
NA	TRBV4-2	TRBJ1-1	NA	CASSPVREGAEAFF	TGTGCCAGCAGTCCGGTGAGGGAGGGCGCTGAAGCTTTCTTT
TRBD1	TRBV6-6	TRBJ1-2	few	CASIIDRGFGYTF	TGTGCCAGCATCATAGACAGGGGGTTTGGCTACACCTTC
NA	TRBV11-3	TRBJ2-2	many	CASSLGGGTGELFF	TGTGCCAGCAGCTTAGGGGGCGGCACCGGGGAGCTGTTTTTT
NA	TRBV27	TRBJ1-5	few	CASSPPGAAQPQHF	TGTGCCAGCAGTCCCCCAGGGGCGGCTCAGCCCCAGCATTTT
NA	TRBV7-9	TRBJ2-7	few	CASSLPGDEQYF	TGTGCCAGCAGCCTCCCGGGAGACGAGCAGTACTTC
NA	TRBV7-9	TRBJ1-3	NA	CASSLVGIPGNTIYF	TGTGCCAGCAGCTTAGTTGGGATCCCTGGAAACACCATATATTTT
TRBD1	TRBV19	TRBJ2-1	NA	CASSIGQGADNEQFF	TGTGCCAGTAGTATCGGACAGGGGGCTGACAATGAGCAGTTCTTC
NA	TRBV7-8	TRBJ1-2	NA	CASSPGSYNYGYTF	TGTGCCAGCAGCCCCGGCAGCTACAACTATGGCTACACCTTC
NA	TRBV5-6	TRBJ1-2	few	CASSVAGSGGYTF	TGTGCCAGCAGCGTCGCGGGGAGTGGTGGCTACACCTTC
TRBD2	TRBV6-4	TRBJ2-2	many	CASSDSTSAGELFF	TGTGCCAGCAGTGACTCGACTAGCGCCGGGGAGCTGTTTTTT
NA	TRBV27	TRBJ1-2	few	CASSSGMDGYTF	TGTGCCAGCAGTTCAGGGATGGATGGCTACACCTTC
TRBD2	TRBV3-1	TRBJ2-1	few	CASSSRAAGLANEQFF	TGTGCCAGCAGCTCCCGGGCAGCGGGGTTAGCCAATGAGCAGTTCTTC
NA	TRBV4-1	TRBJ1-5	NA	CASSQAADSRPQHF	TGCGCCAGCAGCCAAGCGGCGGACTCAAGGCCCCAGCATTTT
TRBD1	TRBV7-2	TRBJ1-5	NA	CASSLAGGAARGNQPQHF	TGTGCCAGCAGCTTAGCTGGGGGGGCTGCCAGGGGGAATCAGCCCCAGCATTTT
NA	TRBV20-1	TRBJ2-1	many	CSARDLAGGNEQFF	TGCAGTGCTAGAGATCTAGCCGGGGGCAATGAGCAGTTCTTC
NA	TRBV6-6	TRBJ2-5	few	CASLDLGGAGETQYF	TGTGCCAGCCTCGACTTGGGGGGGGCAGGAGAGACCCAGTACTTC
NA	TRBV3-1	TRBJ1-1	few	CASSQERLNTEAFF	TGTGCCAGCAGCCAAGAACGCCTGAACACTGAAGCTTTCTTT
NA	TRBV15	TRBJ2-5	few	CATSGLVKQETQYF	TGTGCCACCAGCGGCCTCGTAAAACAAGAGACCCAGTACTTC
NA	TRBV7-9	TRBJ2-1	many	CASSLPAWESLEQFF	TGTGCCAGCAGTCTCCCGGCGTGGGAGTCGCTAGAGCAGTTCTTC
TRBD1	TRBV7-9	TRBJ1-6	NA	CASRTQSDRADSPLHF	TGTGCCAGCAGGACGCAAAGCGACAGGGCGGATTCACCCCTCCACTTT
NA	TRBV20-1	TRBJ1-5	few	CSATDSLNQPQHF	TGCAGTGCTACGGACAGCCTTAATCAGCCCCAGCATTTT
NA	TRBV7-9	TRBJ2-2	few	CASSPLTGELFF	TGTGCCAGCAGCCCACTCACCGGGGAGCTGTTTTTT
TRBD2	TRBV12-3/TRBV12-4	TRBJ2-3	NA	CASSLRTSGGEDTQYF	TGTGCCAGCAGTCTCCGGACTAGCGGGGGGGAAGATACGCAGTATTTT
TRBD2	TRBV6-2/TRBV6-3	TRBJ2-3	many	CASSLAGGPTDTQYF	TGTGCCAGCAGTCTAGCGGGGGGGCCGACAGATACGCAGTATTTT
NA	TRBV24-1	TRBJ2-5	few	CATSDLRRGSQETQYF	TGTGCCACCAGTGATTTAAGACGGGGGAGCCAAGAGACCCAGTACTTC
NA	TRBV4-1	TRBJ2-3	few	CASSYQEGGTDTQYF	TGCGCCAGCAGCTACCAGGAGGGGGGTACAGATACGCAGTATTTT
TRBD2	TRBV9	TRBJ2-1	few	CATSSGTSNEQFF	TGTGCCACCTCATCAGGGACTAGCAATGAGCAGTTCTTC
NA	TRBV7-3	TRBJ2-2	NA	CASSSHTGELFF	TGTGCCAGCAGCTCACACACCGGGGAGCTGTTTTTT
TRBD1	TRBV7-3	TRBJ2-6	NA	CASSTGAGANVLTF	TGTGCCAGCAGCACAGGGGCTGGGGCCAACGTCCTGACTTTC
TRBD1	TRBV20-1	TRBJ1-2	NA	CSHLQGVDGYTF	TGCAGTCACTTACAGGGGGTAGATGGCTACACCTTC
TRBD1	TRBV29-1	TRBJ1-1	NA	CSVEGQGTTEAFF	TGCAGCGTTGAAGGACAGGGGACCACTGAAGCTTTCTTT
NA	TRBV29-1	TRBJ1-1	NA	CSVVRGEAFF	TGCAGCGTTGTGAGGGGGGAAGCTTTCTTT
TRBD2	TRBV20-1	TRBJ2-4	few	CSAPRVAGGNIQYF	TGCAGTGCCCCGCGGGTAGCGGGGGGAAACATTCAGTACTTC
NA	TRBV4-3	TRBJ2-7	NA	CASSQERAGWGYEQYF	TGCGCCAGCAGCCAAGAAAGGGCGGGTTGGGGCTACGAGCAGTACTTC
NA	TRBV6-2/TRBV6-3	TRBJ2-2	few	CASSYSVKGAGELFF	TGTGCCAGCAGTTACTCGGTCAAGGGGGCCGGGGAGCTGTTTTTT
NA	TRBV15	TRBJ1-4	NA	CATSSHGGTGEKLFF	TGTGCCACCAGCAGCCATGGGGGTACAGGGGAAAAACTGTTTTTT
NA	TRBV6-5	TRBJ2-1	many	CASSYGGSYNEQFF	TGTGCCAGCAGTTATGGGGGCTCCTACAATGAGCAGTTCTTC
TRBD2	TRBV6-2/TRBV6-3	TRBJ2-1	NA	CASSGTSGGSSYNEQFF	TGTGCCAGCTCCGGGACTAGCGGGGGGAGCTCCTACAATGAGCAGTTCTTC
NA	TRBV7-9	TRBJ2-1	NA	CASSLAGGRYNEQFF	TGTGCCAGCAGCTTAGCGGGGGGGCGCTACAATGAGCAGTTCTTC
NA	TRBV5-5	TRBJ2-1	NA	CASSSYFNEQFF	TGTGCCAGCAGCTCGTACTTCAATGAGCAGTTCTTC
TRBD2	TRBV7-3	TRBJ2-1	many	CASSLTGGTSGSTPQFF	TGTGCCAGCAGCTTAACGGGGGGGACTAGCGGAAGCACCCCGCAGTTCTTC
NA	TRBV12-3/TRBV12-4	TRBJ2-2	many	CASSPGTGELFF	TGTGCCAGCAGTCCGGGTACCGGGGAGCTGTTTTTT
NA	TRBV21-1	TRBJ2-1	NA	CASSKDLAGGSSYNEQFF	TGTGCCAGCAGCAAGGACCTAGCGGGGGGCAGCTCCTACAATGAGCAGTTCTTC
TRBD2	TRBV6-6	TRBJ2-3	NA	CASSYQGAGVADTQYF	TGTGCCAGCAGTTATCAAGGAGCGGGGGTGGCAGATACGCAGTATTTT
TRBD1	TRBV7-6	TRBJ1-4	few	CASSSNDRGGEKLFF	TGTGCCAGCAGCTCCAACGACAGGGGAGGTGAAAAACTGTTTTTT
NA	TRBV3-1	TRBJ2-3	many	CASSQVVSRTSTDTQYF	TGTGCCAGCAGCCAAGTTGTTTCGAGAACTAGCACAGATACGCAGTATTTT
TRBD1	TRBV20-1	TRBJ1-2	NA	CSGISGGEGYTF	TGCAGTGGCATCTCAGGGGGCGAGGGCTACACCTTC